A selection of T cell receptor beta chains follows, all from one sample in a study of T cell repertoires in cytomegalovirus infection. TCRdb reprocessed the reads via MiXCR and lists one record per CDR3 protein. This table holds 450,000 to 550,000 distinct CDR3 sequences, approximately 17% found once. Source material: CD8+ T cells from PBMCs. The receptors stem from a human donor in good health (CMV status not recorded). Some clones in this sample may be carry-over from other donors' samples. CDR3s include the opening cysteine and the closing phenylalanine or tryptophan. The D gene is left open where the match is weak. Some rows mark clone size as missing; the rest say once, few, many or name a class of expanded clone.

NA | NA | TRBJ2-3 | TRBV6-5 | CASSYSLLATTSTDTQYF | TGTGCCAGCAGTTACTCCCTCCTCGCGACAACTAGCACAGATACGCAGTATTTT
NA | many | TRBJ2-2 | TRBV10-3 | CAISETTTGELFF | TGTGCCATCAGTGAGACTACCACCGGGGAGCTGTTTTTT
TRBD2 | few | TRBJ2-3 | TRBV6-6 | CASSYPPSGFTDTQYF | TGTGCCAGCAGTTACCCCCCTAGCGGCTTCACAGATACGCAGTATTTT
NA | NA | TRBJ1-1 | TRBV28 | CASSLDKDTEAFF | TGTGCCAGCAGCCTAGACAAGGACACTGAAGCTTTCTTT
NA | NA | TRBJ1-1 | TRBV6-1 | CASSEFGVTEAFF | TGTGCCAGCAGTGAATTCGGAGTAACTGAAGCTTTCTTT
NA | many | TRBJ1-6 | TRBV7-8 | CASSLGLAFSYNSPLHF | TGTGCCAGCAGCTTAGGATTGGCTTTCTCCTATAATTCACCCCTCCACTTT
NA | many | TRBJ1-2 | TRBV6-5 | CASSYDQYYGYTF | TGTGCCAGCAGTTATGATCAGTACTATGGCTACACCTTC
TRBD2 | many | TRBJ2-1 | TRBV7-2 | CASSLGQTAGARDEQFF | TGTGCCAGCAGCCTAGGGCAGACTGCGGGAGCACGGGATGAGCAGTTCTTC
NA | NA | TRBJ2-7 | TRBV6-5 | CASSYRESYVQYF | TGTGCCAGCAGTTACAGAGAGAGCTACGTGCAGTACTTC
NA | many | TRBJ1-1 | TRBV7-8 | CASSLVANTEAFF | TGTGCCAGCAGCTTAGTCGCGAACACTGAAGCTTTCTTT
NA | many | TRBJ2-7 | TRBV28 | CASSLGVSDRTRYEQYF | TGTGCCAGCAGTTTGGGGGTTTCCGACAGGACCCGGTACGAGCAGTACTTC
NA | many | TRBJ2-7 | TRBV4-1 | CASSQAGEQYF | TGCGCCAGCAGCCAAGCCGGCGAGCAGTACTTC
NA | many | TRBJ2-1 | TRBV2 | CASNGGDSYNEQFF | TGTGCCAGCAATGGAGGGGACTCCTACAATGAGCAGTTCTTC
TRBD1 | NA | TRBJ1-1 | TRBV2 | CASSEALQGTGTHFDTEAFF | TGTGCCAGCAGTGAAGCGCTTCAAGGGACAGGGACACACTTTGACACTGAAGCTTTCTTT
NA | NA | TRBJ2-6 | TRBV20-1 | CSARGSPISLSGANVLTF | TGCAGTGCTAGGGGCAGCCCCATTTCACTATCTGGGGCCAACGTCCTGACTTTC
NA | NA | TRBJ1-2 | TRBV6-2/TRBV6-3 | CASSYSPPNYGYTF | TGTGCCAGCAGTTACTCGCCCCCAAACTATGGCTACACCTTC
NA | few | TRBJ1-1 | TRBV2 | CASKGGREAFF | TGTGCCAGCAAGGGGGGGCGTGAAGCTTTCTTT
NA | many | TRBJ1-2 | TRBV7-9 | CASSLALRGAYGYTF | TGTGCCAGCAGCTTAGCCCTTCGTGGCGCCTATGGCTACACCTTC
NA | NA | TRBJ2-2 | TRBV4-1 | CASSLFGPSNTGELFF | TGCGCCAGCAGCCTATTTGGGCCCTCGAACACCGGGGAGCTGTTTTTT
NA | many | TRBJ1-5 | TRBV7-2 | CASSLAGLNQPQHF | TGTGCCAGCAGCTTGGCAGGGCTTAATCAGCCCCAGCATTTT
NA | medium-sized | TRBJ2-1 | TRBV27 | CASSLGSYNEQFF | TGTGCCAGCAGCTTAGGGTCCTACAATGAGCAGTTCTTC
TRBD1 | many | TRBJ2-3 | TRBV19 | CASSPRTGAKYRTSTDTQYF | TGTGCCAGTAGCCCCCGGACAGGGGCAAAATACCGAACTAGCACAGATACGCAGTATTTT
NA | few | TRBJ2-3 | TRBV2 | CASSDLARDTDTQYF | TGTGCCAGCAGTGATTTAGCGAGGGACACAGATACGCAGTATTTT
NA | many | TRBJ1-1 | TRBV11-2 | CASSLWEMNTEAFF | TGTGCCAGCAGCTTATGGGAAATGAACACTGAAGCTTTCTTT
TRBD1 | NA | TRBJ1-2 | TRBV6-1 | CASRDRADYGYTF | TGTGCCAGCCGGGACAGGGCCGACTATGGCTACACCTTC
NA | few | TRBJ1-4 | TRBV4-1 | CASSQGGVRLFF | TGCGCCAGCAGCCAAGGGGGGGTAAGGCTGTTTTTT
NA | many | TRBJ1-2 | TRBV5-4 | CASSAQTGSNYGYTF | TGTGCCAGCAGCGCGCAAACAGGGAGTAACTATGGCTACACCTTC
NA | NA | TRBJ1-2 | TRBV7-9 | CASSLLLDYGYTF | TGTGCCAGCAGCTTATTGTTGGACTATGGCTACACCTTC
TRBD2 | NA | TRBJ2-3 | TRBV15 | CATSERPGLASDTQYF | TGTGCCACCAGCGAGAGGCCAGGACTAGCCTCAGATACGCAGTATTTT
TRBD1 | many | TRBJ2-7 | TRBV7-9 | CASSLGTGTGDYEQYF | TGTGCCAGCAGCTTAGGGACCGGGACAGGGGACTACGAGCAGTACTTC
NA | many | TRBJ1-2 | TRBV12-3/TRBV12-4 | CASMPPLRDTAAYGYTF | TGTGCCAGCATGCCCCCGTTACGGGACACTGCCGCATATGGCTACACCTTC
NA | many | TRBJ1-1 | TRBV28 | CASSPGEAQGPVGTEAFF | TGTGCCAGCAGTCCGGGGGAAGCACAGGGACCTGTGGGTACTGAAGCTTTCTTT
NA | many | TRBJ2-2 | TRBV7-2 | CASSPRAGELFF | TGTGCCAGCAGCCCAAGGGCCGGGGAGCTGTTTTTT
NA | many | TRBJ2-2 | TRBV7-2 | CASSPIGPGELFF | TGTGCCAGCAGCCCTATAGGGCCCGGGGAGCTGTTTTTT
NA | many | TRBJ2-3 | TRBV12-3/TRBV12-4 | CASNLGLQSTDTQYF | TGTGCCAGCAACTTGGGACTCCAAAGCACAGATACGCAGTATTTT
TRBD2 | NA | TRBJ2-1 | TRBV2 | CASSEALGTRRNEQFF | TGTGCCAGCAGTGAAGCGCTAGGGACTAGAAGAAATGAGCAGTTCTTC
NA | many | TRBJ1-5 | TRBV28 | CASSLTGYQPQHF | TGTGCCAGCAGTTTAACGGGATATCAGCCCCAGCATTTT
NA | NA | TRBJ2-7 | TRBV6-6 | CASRYRDYEQYF | TGTGCCAGCAGATACCGGGACTACGAGCAGTACTTC
TRBD2 | NA | TRBJ2-5 | TRBV6-1 | CASSEKQRGGGETQYF | TGTGCCAGCAGTGAAAAACAGCGGGGGGGCGGGGAGACCCAGTACTTC
TRBD2 | few | TRBJ2-1 | TRBV5-8 | CASSPGLAGVIDEQFF | TGTGCCAGCAGCCCGGGACTAGCGGGAGTAATTGATGAGCAGTTCTTC
NA | many | TRBJ2-7 | TRBV7-9 | CASSLGGLEQYF | TGTGCCAGCAGCTTGGGGGGGCTCGAGCAGTACTTC
TRBD2 | many | TRBJ2-1 | TRBV10-3 | CAISEILAGRSYNEQFF | TGTGCCATCAGTGAGATACTAGCGGGACGATCCTACAATGAGCAGTTCTTC
NA | NA | TRBJ2-3 | TRBV11-2 | CASTQMDTQYF | TGTGCCAGCACCCAAATGGATACGCAGTATTTT
TRBD1 | NA | TRBJ1-1 | TRBV27 | CASSLRTGYVITEAFF | TGTGCCAGCAGTCTACGGACAGGTTATGTGATTACTGAAGCTTTCTTT
NA | many | TRBJ1-2 | TRBV12-3/TRBV12-4 | CASSEPGVGYGYTF | TGTGCCAGCAGTGAGCCCGGGGTGGGCTATGGCTACACCTTC
NA | few | TRBJ1-2 | TRBV27 | CASSLSTRRGLYYGYTF | TGTGCCAGCAGTTTATCGACGCGGCGGGGGTTATACTATGGCTACACCTTC
NA | NA | TRBJ1-5 | TRBV27 | CARREGGYSNQPKHF | TGTGCCAGAAGAGAGGGGGGGTATAGCAATCAGCCCAAGCATTTT
NA | few | TRBJ2-7 | TRBV20-1 | CSARGVGGGPDEQYF | TGCAGTGCTAGGGGCGTAGGGGGGGGCCCCGACGAGCAGTACTTC
NA | many | TRBJ2-3 | TRBV7-9 | CASQLSLGGGHTDTQYF | TGTGCCAGCCAGCTAAGTCTAGGAGGGGGGCACACAGATACGCAGTATTTT
NA | NA | TRBJ2-7 | TRBV4-2 | CASSQDNSFSYEQYF | TGTGCCAGCAGCCAAGATAACAGTTTCTCCTACGAGCAGTACTTC
NA | NA | TRBJ2-5 | TRBV15 | CATSIWQELETQYF | TGTGCCACCAGCATCTGGCAAGAACTAGAGACCCAGTACTTC
NA | once | TRBJ2-3 | TRBV4-1 | CASSQDLQGRSTDTQYF | TGCGCCAGCAGCCAAGACCTACAGGGACGAAGCACAGATACGCAGTATTTT
NA | NA | TRBJ2-2 | TRBV4-1 | CASSPNPGYTGELFF | TGCGCCAGCAGCCCAAACCCTGGCTACACCGGGGAGCTGTTTTTT
NA | few | TRBJ1-1 | TRBV9 | CASSVDGRANTEAFF | TGTGCCAGCAGCGTTGACGGCAGGGCGAACACTGAAGCTTTCTTT
NA | few | TRBJ2-7 | TRBV27 | CASTGASYEQYF | TGTGCCAGCACGGGGGCCTCCTACGAGCAGTACTTC
NA | many | TRBJ1-1 | TRBV7-8 | CASSPSLNTEAFF | TGTGCCAGCAGCCCTAGCTTGAACACTGAAGCTTTCTTT
TRBD2 | many | TRBJ2-1 | TRBV20-1 | CSATPRGGSWDEQFF | TGCAGTGCTACCCCGCGGGGGGGCTCATGGGATGAGCAGTTCTTC
NA | few | TRBJ2-7 | TRBV5-4 | CASSRAGGGYYEQYF | TGTGCCAGCAGCCGCGCCGGGGGCGGCTACTACGAGCAGTACTTC
NA | NA | TRBJ2-7 | TRBV30 | CAWSGERGDEQYF | TGTGCCTGGTCGGGTGAGAGGGGAGACGAGCAGTACTTC
TRBD2 | many | TRBJ2-2 | TRBV7-6 | CASSLTAGGPGTGELFF | TGTGCCAGCAGCTTAACAGCGGGGGGGCCCGGCACCGGGGAGCTGTTTTTT